The next 2 T cell receptor beta chains were all read from a single sample in a study of T cells in Graves' hyperthyroidism and ophthalmopathy. Template material for amplifying TCR beta CDR3 regions consisted of RNA transcripts. TCR CDR3 regions were first amplified by RT-PCR with HTBI primers. Each CDR3 protein gets one entry after TCRdb re-called the multiplex PCR reads with MiXCR. The sample has about 110,000 distinct CDR3 sequences, roughly 15% seen once. Sequencing used blood. The source of these receptors is a woman in her forties or fifties with Graves' hyperthyroidism.

The rearrangement uses TRBV29-1 and TRBJ2-1; D is perhaps TRBD2 (6 bases). V shed 3 bases and J shed 0 bases, with 12 bases lying between them. CDR1 and CDR2 from the germline V gene are SQVTM and ANQGSEA. There are 15 residues in the CDR3. The CDR3 DNA is TGCAGCGTTGATCCTCGGGAGAGCTCCTACAATGAGCAGTTCTTC. It codes for CSVDPRESSYNEQFF.

This clonotype has ten or more counts. The chain couples TRBV28 to TRBJ1-2; TRBD1 matches 7 bases. Germline-derived CDR1 and CDR2 are MDHEN and SYDVKM. This CDR3 is built from 15 residues. Trimming at V came to 9 bases and at J to 4 bases, leaving 14 bases not matched to a gene. The chain's CDR3 is CASTQEGARFYGYTF. In nucleotides, the CDR3 is TGTGCCAGTACTCAGGAGGGGGCTCGATTCTATGGCTACACCTTC.